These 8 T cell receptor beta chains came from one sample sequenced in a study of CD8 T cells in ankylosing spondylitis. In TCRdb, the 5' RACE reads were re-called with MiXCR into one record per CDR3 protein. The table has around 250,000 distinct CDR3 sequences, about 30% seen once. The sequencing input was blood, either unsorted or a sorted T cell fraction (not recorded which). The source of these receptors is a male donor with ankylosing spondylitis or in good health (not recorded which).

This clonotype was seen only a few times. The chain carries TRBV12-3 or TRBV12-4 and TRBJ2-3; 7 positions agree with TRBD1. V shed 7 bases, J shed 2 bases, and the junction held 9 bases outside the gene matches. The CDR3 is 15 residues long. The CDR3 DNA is TGTGCCAGCACCTATACCGGACAGGCCACAGATACGCAGTATTTT. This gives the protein CASTYTGQATDTQYF.

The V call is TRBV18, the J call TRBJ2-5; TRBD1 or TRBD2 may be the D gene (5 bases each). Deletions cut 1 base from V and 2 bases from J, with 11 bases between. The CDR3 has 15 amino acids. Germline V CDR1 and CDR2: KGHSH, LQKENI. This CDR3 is CASSPRQGEQETQYF. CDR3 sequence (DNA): TGTGCCAGCTCACCACGGCAGGGAGAACAAGAGACCCAGTACTTC. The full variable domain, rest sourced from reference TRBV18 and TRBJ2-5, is NAGVMQNPRHLVRRRGQEARLRCSPMKGHSHVYWYRQLPEEGLKFMVYLQKENIIDESGMPKERFSAEFPKEGPSILRIQQVVRGDSAAYFCASSPRQGEQETQYFGPGTRLLVL.

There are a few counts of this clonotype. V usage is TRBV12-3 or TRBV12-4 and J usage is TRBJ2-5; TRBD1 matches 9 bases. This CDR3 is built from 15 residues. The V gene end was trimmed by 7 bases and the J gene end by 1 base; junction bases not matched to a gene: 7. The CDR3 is CASTRTGDPQETQYF. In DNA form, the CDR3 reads TGTGCCAGCACCCGGACAGGGGATCCCCAAGAGACCCAGTACTTC.

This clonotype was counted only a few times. For the CDR3, the DNA is TGCGCCAGCAGGGCCGGGACACCGAACACCGGGGAGCTGTTTTTT. Amino acid sequence: CASRAGTPNTGELFF. This chain links TRBV5-1 with TRBJ2-2, with D perhaps matching TRBD1 (6 bases). The CDR3 is 15 residues long. The V and J ends lost 5 bases and 0 bases respectively, with 11 bases between them. Germline-derived CDR1 and CDR2 are SGHRS and YFSETQ. Together with reference TRBV5-1 and TRBJ2-2, the CDR3 gives the full variable domain: KAGVTQTPRYLIKTRGQQVTLSCSPISGHRSVSWYQQTPGQGLQFLFEYFSETQRNKGNFPGRFSGRQFSNSRSEMNVSTLELGDSALYLCASRAGTPNTGELFFGEGSRLTVL.

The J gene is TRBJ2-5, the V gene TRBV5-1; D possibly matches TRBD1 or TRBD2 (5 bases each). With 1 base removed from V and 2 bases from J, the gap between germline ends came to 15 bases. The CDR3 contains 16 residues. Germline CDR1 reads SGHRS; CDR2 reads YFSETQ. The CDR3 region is CASSLMFGAEQETQYF. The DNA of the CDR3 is TGCGCCAGCAGCTTGATGTTCGGGGCAGAACAAGAGACCCAGTACTTC.

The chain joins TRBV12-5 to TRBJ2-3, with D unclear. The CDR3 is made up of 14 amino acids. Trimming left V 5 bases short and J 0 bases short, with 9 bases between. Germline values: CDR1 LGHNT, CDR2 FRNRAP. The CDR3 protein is CASGRTTSTDTQYF. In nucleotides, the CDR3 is TGTGCTAGTGGTCGGACGACTAGCACAGATACGCAGTATTTT. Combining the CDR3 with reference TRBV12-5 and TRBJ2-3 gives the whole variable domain DARVTQTPRHKVTEMGQEVTMRCQPILGHNTVFWYRQTMMQGLELLAYFRNRAPLDDSGMPKDRFSAEMPDATLATLKIQPSEPRDSAVYFCASGRTTSTDTQYFGPGTRLTVL.

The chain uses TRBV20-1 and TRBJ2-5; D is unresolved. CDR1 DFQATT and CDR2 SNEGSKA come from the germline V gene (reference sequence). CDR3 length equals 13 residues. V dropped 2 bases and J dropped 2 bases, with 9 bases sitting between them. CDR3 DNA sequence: TGCAGTGCTAGAAGGTCAGCTCAAGAGACCCAGTACTTC. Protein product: CSARRSAQETQYF.

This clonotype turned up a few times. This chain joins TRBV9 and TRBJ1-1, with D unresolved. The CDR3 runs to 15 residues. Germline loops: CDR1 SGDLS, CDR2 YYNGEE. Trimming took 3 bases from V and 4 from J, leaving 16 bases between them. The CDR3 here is CASSERTLGFTEAFF. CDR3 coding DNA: TGTGCCAGCAGCGAGCGGACCCTAGGCTTCACTGAAGCTTTCTTT.